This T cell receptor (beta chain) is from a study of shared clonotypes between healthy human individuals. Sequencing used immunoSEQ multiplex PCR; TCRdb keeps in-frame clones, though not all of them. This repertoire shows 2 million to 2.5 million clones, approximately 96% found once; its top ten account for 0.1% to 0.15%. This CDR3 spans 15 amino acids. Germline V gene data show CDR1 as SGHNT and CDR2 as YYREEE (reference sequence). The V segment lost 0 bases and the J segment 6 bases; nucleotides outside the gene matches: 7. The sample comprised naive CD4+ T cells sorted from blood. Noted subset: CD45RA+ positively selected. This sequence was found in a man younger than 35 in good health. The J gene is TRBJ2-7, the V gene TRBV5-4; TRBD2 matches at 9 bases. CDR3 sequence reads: CASSLGGGRASEQYF. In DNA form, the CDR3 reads TGTGCCAGCAGCTTGGGGGGCGGGAGGGCCAGCGAGCAGTACTTC.